In its sample, the clone carrying this T cell receptor (beta chain) was seen once. The sample originates from a study of T cell responses to AZD1222 COVID-19 vaccine. This CDR3 region has 15 residues. CDR1 LNHNV and CDR2 YYDKDF come from the germline V gene (reference sequence). The junction had 8 bases not matched to a gene; V was cut back by 6 bases and J by 5 bases. Only in-frame clones appear in the TCRdb table, and some are missing; sequencing was by immunoSEQ multiplex PCR. There are fewer than 110,000 clones in the sample; about nine tenths occur only once, and around 4.8% lies in the top ten.

V gene TRBV15 combines with J gene TRBJ1-5, with 9 positions matching TRBD1. The origin of this receptor is an adult in good health. This specimen consisted of peripheral blood, obtained on day 0 of AZD1222 vaccination. In DNA, the CDR3 is TGTGCCACCAGGGAGGGGACAGGGTATCATCAGCCCCAGCATTTT. It encodes CATREGTGYHQPQHF.